Sequencing of this TCR beta chain was carried out in a study of Graves' ophthalmopathy and Graves' hyperthyroidism. Study-level background: Peripheral blood was gathered at first diagnosis, ahead of any treatment whatsoever. Findings and caveats of the study: Detected in blood as well were most expanded thyroid clonotypes with frequency above 0.001.

A remark on this clonotype: Its antigen is not identified. A much larger clone differs by one base, so this may be a read error.

Amplification targeted the TCR beta CDR3 regions, with RNA transcripts as the source material. Second-round multiplex PCR followed a first-round RT-PCR using HTBI primers. Each CDR3 protein is one row after TCRdb ran MiXCR on the multiplex PCR reads. The sample includes roughly 700,000 distinct CDR3 sequences, approximately 40% seen only once; the top ten take 40% to 55%. Germline loops: CDR1 DFQATT, CDR2 SNEGSKA (reference sequence). The CDR3 is 12 amino acids. The chain employs TRBV20-1 and TRBJ1-6; no clear D. The TCR sequence derives from an adult man with Graves' ophthalmopathy. Sequenced input: peripheral blood. Here the CDR3 reads CNPSRAGSPLHF. The CDR3 DNA reads TGCAACCCCAGTCGGGCGGGTTCACCCCTCCACTTT.